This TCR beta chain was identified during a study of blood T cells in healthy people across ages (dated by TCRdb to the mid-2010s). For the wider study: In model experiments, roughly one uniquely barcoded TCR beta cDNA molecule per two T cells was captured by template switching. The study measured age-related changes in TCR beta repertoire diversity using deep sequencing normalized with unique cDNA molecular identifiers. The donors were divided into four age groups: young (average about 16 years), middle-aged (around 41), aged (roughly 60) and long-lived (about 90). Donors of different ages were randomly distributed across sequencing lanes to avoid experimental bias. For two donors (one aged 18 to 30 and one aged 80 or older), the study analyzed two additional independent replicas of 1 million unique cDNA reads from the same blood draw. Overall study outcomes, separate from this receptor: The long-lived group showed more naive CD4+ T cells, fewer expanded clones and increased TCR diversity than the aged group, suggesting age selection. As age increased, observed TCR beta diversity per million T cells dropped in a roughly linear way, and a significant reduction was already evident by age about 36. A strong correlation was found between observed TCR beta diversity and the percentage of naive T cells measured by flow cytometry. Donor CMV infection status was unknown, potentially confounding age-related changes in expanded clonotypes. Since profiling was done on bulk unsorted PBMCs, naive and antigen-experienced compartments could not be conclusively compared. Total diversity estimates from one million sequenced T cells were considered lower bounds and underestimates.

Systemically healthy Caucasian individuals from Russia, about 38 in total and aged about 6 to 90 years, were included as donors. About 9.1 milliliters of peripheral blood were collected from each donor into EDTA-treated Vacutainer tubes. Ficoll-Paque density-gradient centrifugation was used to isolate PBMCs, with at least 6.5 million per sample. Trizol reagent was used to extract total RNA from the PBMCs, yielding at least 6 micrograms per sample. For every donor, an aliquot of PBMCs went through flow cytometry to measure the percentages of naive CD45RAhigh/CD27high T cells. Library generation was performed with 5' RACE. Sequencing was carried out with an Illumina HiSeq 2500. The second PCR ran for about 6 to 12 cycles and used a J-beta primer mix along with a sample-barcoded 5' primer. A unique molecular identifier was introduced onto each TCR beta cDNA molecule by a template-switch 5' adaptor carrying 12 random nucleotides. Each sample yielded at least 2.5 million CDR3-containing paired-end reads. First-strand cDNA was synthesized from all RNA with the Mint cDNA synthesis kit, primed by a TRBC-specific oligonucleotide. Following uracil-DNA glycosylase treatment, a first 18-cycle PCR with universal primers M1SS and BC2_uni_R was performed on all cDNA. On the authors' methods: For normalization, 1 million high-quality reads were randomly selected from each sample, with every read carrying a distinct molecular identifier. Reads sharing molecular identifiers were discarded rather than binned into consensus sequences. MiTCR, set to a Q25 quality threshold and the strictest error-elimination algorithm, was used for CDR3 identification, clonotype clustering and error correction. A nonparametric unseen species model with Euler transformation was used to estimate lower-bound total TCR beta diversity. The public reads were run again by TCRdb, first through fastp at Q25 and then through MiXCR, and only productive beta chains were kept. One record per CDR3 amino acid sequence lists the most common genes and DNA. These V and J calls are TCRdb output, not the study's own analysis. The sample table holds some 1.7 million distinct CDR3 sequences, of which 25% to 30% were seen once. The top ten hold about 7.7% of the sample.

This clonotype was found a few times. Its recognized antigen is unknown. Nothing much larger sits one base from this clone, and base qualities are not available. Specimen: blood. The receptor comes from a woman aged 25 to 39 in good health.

The CDR3 has the sequence CAWSGTGGSNEQFF. The nucleotide sequence is given as TGTGCCTGGTCCGGGACAGGGGGTAGCAATGAGCAGTTCTTC. The sequence links TRBV30 to TRBJ2-1, and TRBD1 aligns with 11 junction nucleotides. Relative to germline, V is missing 5 bases and J is missing 6 bases, with 6 bases of the junction outside any gene match. The CDR3 runs 14 residues from the cysteine to the phenylalanine. Only the CDR3 DNA is retained, 42 bases long and in frame from the first base. CDR1 and CDR2 are read off the germline V gene (reference sequence) as GTSNPN and SVGIG.